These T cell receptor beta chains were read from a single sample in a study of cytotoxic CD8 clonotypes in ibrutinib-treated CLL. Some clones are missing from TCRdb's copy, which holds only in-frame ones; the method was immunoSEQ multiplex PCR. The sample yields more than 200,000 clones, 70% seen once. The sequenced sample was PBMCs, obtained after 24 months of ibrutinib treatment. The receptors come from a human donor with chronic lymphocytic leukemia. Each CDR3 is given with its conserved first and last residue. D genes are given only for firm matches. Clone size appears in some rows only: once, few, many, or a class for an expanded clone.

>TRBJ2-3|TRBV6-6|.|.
CASSYSPGAKTDTQYF
TGTGCCAGCAGTTACTCGCCAGGGGCGAAGACAGATACGCAGTATTTT
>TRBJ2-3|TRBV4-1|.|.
CASSQERSQRPGDTQYF
TGCGCCAGCAGCCAAGAAAGGTCCCAGCGCCCGGGGGATACGCAGTATTTT
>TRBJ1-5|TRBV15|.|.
CATSTEWGALSNQPQHF
TGTGCCACCAGCACTGAATGGGGGGCGCTTAGCAATCAGCCCCAGCATTTT
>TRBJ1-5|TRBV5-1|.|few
CASSFTGIGQPQHF
TGCGCCAGCAGCTTTACAGGTATTGGACAGCCCCAGCATTTT
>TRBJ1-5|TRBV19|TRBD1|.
CASSIRQGDQPQHF
TGTGCCAGTAGTATTAGACAGGGAGATCAGCCCCAGCATTTT
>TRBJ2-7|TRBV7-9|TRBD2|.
CASSPSGTFYEQYF
TGTGCCAGCAGTCCTAGCGGAACCTTCTACGAGCAGTACTTC
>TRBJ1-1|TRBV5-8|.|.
CASSLGQRRAFF
TGTGCCAGCAGCTTGGGACAGCGAAGGGCTTTCTTT
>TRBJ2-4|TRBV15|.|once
CATSRDLEGDVVKNIQYF
TGTGCCACCAGCAGAGATCTCGAAGGGGACGTCGTCAAAAACATTCAGTACTTC
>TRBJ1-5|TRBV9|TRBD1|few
CASSTGQSNQPQHF
TGTGCCAGCAGCACGGGACAGAGCAATCAGCCCCAGCATTTT
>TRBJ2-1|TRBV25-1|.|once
CASSEGGTGHRYNEQFF
TGTGCCAGCAGTGAAGGGGGGACCGGACACAGGTACAATGAGCAGTTCTTC
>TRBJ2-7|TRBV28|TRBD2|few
CASHLAGEVYEQYF
TGTGCCAGTCACTTAGCGGGAGAGGTGTACGAGCAGTACTTC
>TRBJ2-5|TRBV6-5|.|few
CASRRGETQYF
TGTGCCTCTCGACGCGGAGAGACCCAGTACTTC
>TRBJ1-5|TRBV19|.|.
CASTPGVQPQHF
TGTGCCAGTACCCCGGGGGTTCAGCCCCAGCATTTT
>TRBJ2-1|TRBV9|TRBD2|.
CASSGRAYNEQFF
TGTGCCAGTAGCGGGAGAGCATACAATGAGCAGTTCTTC
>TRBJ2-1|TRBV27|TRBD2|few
CASSPLLAGGDNEQFF
TGTGCCAGCAGTCCTCTACTAGCGGGAGGAGACAATGAGCAGTTCTTC
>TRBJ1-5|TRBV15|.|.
CATSRERAAGEPQHF
TGTGCCACCAGCAGAGAGAGGGCGGCAGGGGAGCCCCAGCATTTT
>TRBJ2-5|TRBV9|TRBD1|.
CASSVTGQGGETQYF
TGTGCCAGCAGCGTGACGGGACAGGGAGGAGAGACCCAGTACTTC
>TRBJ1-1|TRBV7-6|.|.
CASSSTPGLPEAFF
TGTGCCAGCAGCTCGACACCGGGACTACCCGAAGCTTTCTTT
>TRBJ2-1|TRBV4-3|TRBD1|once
CASSQDRDRDEQFF
TGCGCCAGCAGCCAAGACCGGGACAGGGATGAGCAGTTCTTC
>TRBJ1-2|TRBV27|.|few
CASSLRWKGDGYTF
TGTGCCAGCAGTCTCCGGTGGAAGGGCGACGGCTACACCTTC
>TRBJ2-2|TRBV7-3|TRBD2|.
CASSPTSGRTGELFF
TGTGCCAGCAGCCCGACTAGCGGGAGAACCGGGGAGCTGTTTTTT
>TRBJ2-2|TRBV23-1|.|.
CASSQPEKGELFF
TGCGCCAGCAGTCAACCCGAAAAGGGGGAGCTGTTTTTT
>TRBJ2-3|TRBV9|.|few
CASSVERASGDTQYF
TGTGCCAGCAGCGTAGAGAGGGCCTCAGGAGATACGCAGTATTTT
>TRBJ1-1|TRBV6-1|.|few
CASNREGNTEAFF
TGTGCCAGCAACCGGGAAGGGAACACTGAAGCTTTCTTT
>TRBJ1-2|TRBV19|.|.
CASSTPYRAHYGYTF
TGTGCCAGTAGTACCCCTTACAGGGCCCACTATGGCTACACCTTC
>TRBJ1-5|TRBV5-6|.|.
CASSLAVSQPQHF
TGTGCCAGCAGCTTGGCGGTTAGTCAGCCCCAGCATTTT
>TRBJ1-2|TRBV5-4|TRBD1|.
CASSLSSGTGVNSYGYTF
TGTGCCAGCAGCTTGTCCTCCGGGACAGGGGTTAATTCCTATGGCTACACCTTC
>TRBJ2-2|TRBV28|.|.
CASSFLRNTGELFF
TGTGCCAGCAGTTTCCTGAGGAACACCGGGGAGCTGTTTTTT
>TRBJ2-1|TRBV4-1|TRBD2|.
CASRWTGTSGYNEQFF
TGCGCCAGCAGGTGGACCGGGACTAGCGGCTACAATGAGCAGTTCTTC
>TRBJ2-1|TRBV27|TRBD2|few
CASSRRTSSNNEQFF
TGTGCCAGCAGTCGGCGGACTAGCAGTAACAATGAGCAGTTCTTC
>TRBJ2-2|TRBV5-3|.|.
CARFTDTGELFF
TGTGCCAGATTCACTGACACCGGGGAGCTGTTTTTT
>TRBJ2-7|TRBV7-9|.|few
CASSLAGINEQYF
TGTGCCAGCAGCTTAGCGGGAATCAACGAGCAGTACTTC
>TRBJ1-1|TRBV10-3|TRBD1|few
CAISAGQGNTEAFF
TGTGCCATCAGTGCGGGACAGGGAAACACTGAAGCTTTCTTT
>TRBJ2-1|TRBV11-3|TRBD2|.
CASRGGAGNEQFF
TGTGCCAGCAGGGGAGGAGCGGGGAATGAGCAGTTCTTC
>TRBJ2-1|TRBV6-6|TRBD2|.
CAGSSGTNSVNEQFF
TGTGCCGGCAGCTCCGGGACTAACTCGGTAAATGAGCAGTTCTTC
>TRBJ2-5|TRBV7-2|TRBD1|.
CASSATGNGETQYF
TGTGCCAGCAGCGCGACAGGGAATGGGGAGACCCAGTACTTC
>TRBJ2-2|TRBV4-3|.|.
CAGSTVLEHRGAVF
TGCGCCGGTAGTACAGTCCTCGAACACCGGGGAGCTGTTTTT
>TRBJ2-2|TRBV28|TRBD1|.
CASSFPRIRGLVGELFF
TGTGCCAGCAGTTTCCCTCGTATCAGGGGGCTGGTCGGGGAGCTGTTTTTT
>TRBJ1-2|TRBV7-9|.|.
CASSLEKASRGWGYTF
TGTGCCAGCAGCTTAGAAAAGGCTTCCAGGGGCTGGGGCTACACCTTC
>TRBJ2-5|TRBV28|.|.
CASTKQETQYF
TGTGCCAGCACTAAACAAGAGACCCAGTACTTC
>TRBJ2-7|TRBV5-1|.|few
CASSLNADTYEQYF
TGCGCCAGCAGCTTGAACGCAGACACCTACGAGCAGTACTTC
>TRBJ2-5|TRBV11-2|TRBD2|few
CASSPRAGGETQYF
TGTGCCAGCAGCCCAAGGGCGGGAGGGGAGACCCAGTACTTC
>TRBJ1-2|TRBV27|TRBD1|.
CASSLGRGVGYTF
TGTGCCAGCAGTTTAGGCAGGGGGGTCGGCTACACCTTC
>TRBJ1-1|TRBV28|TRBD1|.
CASTYDREGTEAFF
TGTGCCAGCACGTACGACAGGGAGGGCACTGAAGCTTTCTTT
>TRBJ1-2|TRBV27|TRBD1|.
CASSIVSGTGVLLGYTF
TGTGCCAGCAGTATCGTTTCCGGGACAGGGGTTTTACTTGGCTACACCTTC
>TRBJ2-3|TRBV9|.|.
CASSPSGSTDTQYF
TGTGCCAGCAGCCCTTCGGGTAGCACAGATACGCAGTATTTT
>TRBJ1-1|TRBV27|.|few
CASSGGSPEAFF
TGTGCCAGCAGTGGGGGCAGCCCTGAAGCTTTCTTT
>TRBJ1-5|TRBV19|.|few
CASTKRTDYSNQPQHF
TGTGCCAGTACCAAAAGGACAGACTATAGCAATCAGCCCCAGCATTTT
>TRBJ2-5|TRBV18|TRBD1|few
CASSHDRGRETQYF
TGTGCCAGCTCACACGACAGGGGGCGGGAGACCCAGTACTTC
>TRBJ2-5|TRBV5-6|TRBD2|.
CASSFMTSGSETQYF
TGTGCCAGCAGCTTTATGACTAGCGGGAGTGAGACCCAGTACTTC
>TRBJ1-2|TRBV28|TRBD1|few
CASNAYRDRDDYGYTF
TGTGCCAGCAATGCCTACCGGGACAGGGATGACTATGGCTACACCTTC
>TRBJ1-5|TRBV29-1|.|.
CSVQSGARGSNQPQHF
TGCAGCGTCCAGTCTGGAGCCAGGGGAAGCAATCAGCCCCAGCATTTT
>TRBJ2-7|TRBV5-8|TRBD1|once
CASRPFGTGIVDEQYF
TGTGCCAGCAGACCCTTCGGGACAGGGATAGTCGACGAGCAGTACTTC